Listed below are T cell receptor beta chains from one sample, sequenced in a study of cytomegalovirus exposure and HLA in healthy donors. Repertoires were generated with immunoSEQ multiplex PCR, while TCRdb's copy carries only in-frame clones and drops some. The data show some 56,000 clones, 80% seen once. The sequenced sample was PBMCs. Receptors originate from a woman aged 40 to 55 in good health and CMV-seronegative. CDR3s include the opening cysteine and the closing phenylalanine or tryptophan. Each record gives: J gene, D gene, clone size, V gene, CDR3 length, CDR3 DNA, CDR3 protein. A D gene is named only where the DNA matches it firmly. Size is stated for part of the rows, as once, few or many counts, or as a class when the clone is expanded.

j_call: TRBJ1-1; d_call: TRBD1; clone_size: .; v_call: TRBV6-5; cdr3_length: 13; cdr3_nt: TGTGCCAGCAGCCCCGACAGGGCCTTTTCGGCTTTCTTT; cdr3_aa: CASSPDRAFSAFF
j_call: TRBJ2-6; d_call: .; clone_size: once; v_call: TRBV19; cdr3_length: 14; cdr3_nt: TGTGCCAGTAGTCAGACAGCTGGGGCCAACGTCCTGACTTTC; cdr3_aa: CASSQTAGANVLTF
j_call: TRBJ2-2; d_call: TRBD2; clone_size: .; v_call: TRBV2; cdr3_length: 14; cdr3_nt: TGTGCCAGCGGGAGGGGCGAGAACACCGGGGAGCTGTTTTTT; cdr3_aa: CASGRGENTGELFF
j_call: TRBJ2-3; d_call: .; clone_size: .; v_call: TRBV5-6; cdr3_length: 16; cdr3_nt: TGTGCCAGCAGCCGCCAGGCGGGACTGTACACAGATACGCAGTATTTT; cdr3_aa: CASSRQAGLYTDTQYF
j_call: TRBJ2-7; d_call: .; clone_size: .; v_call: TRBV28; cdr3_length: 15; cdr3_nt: TGTGCCAGCAGTTCGCCGACAGGAATTTCCTACGAGCAGTACTTC; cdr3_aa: CASSSPTGISYEQYF
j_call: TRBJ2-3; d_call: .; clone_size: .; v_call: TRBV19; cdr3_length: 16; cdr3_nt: TGTGCCAGTAGGCCCACTAGAGGGGGTTACACAGATACGCAGTATTTT; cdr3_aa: CASRPTRGGYTDTQYF
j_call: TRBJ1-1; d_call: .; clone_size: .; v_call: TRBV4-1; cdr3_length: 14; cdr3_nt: TGCGCCAGCAGCCAACCCAGAAAAAACACTGAAGCTTTCTTT; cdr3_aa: CASSQPRKNTEAFF
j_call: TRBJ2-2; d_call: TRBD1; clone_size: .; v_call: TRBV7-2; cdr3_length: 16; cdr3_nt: TGTGCCAGCAGTCCACCGGGACAGGGCACCACCGGGGAGCTGTTTTTT; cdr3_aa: CASSPPGQGTTGELFF
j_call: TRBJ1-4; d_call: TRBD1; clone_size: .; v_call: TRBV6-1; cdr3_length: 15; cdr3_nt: TGTGCCAGCAGTGATCCAGGGGGAGTAAATGAAAAACTGTTTTTT; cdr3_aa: CASSDPGGVNEKLFF
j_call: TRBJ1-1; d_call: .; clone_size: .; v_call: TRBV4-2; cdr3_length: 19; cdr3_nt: TGTGCCAGCAGCCACGGAATACGGGACACCATATTAATGAACACTGAAGCTTTCTTT; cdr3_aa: CASSHGIRDTILMNTEAFF
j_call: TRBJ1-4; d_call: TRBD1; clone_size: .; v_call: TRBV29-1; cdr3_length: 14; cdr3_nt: TGCAGCGTTTCCCACAGGGGCAGAAATGAAAAACTGTTTTTT; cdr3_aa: CSVSHRGRNEKLFF
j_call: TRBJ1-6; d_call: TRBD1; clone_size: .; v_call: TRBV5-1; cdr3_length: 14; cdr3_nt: TGCGCCAGCCAGGCCGGGACAGGGACCTCACCCCTCCACTTT; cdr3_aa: CASQAGTGTSPLHF
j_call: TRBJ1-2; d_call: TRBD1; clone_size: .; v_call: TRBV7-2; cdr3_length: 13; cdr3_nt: TGTGCCAGCAGCTTGACACCAGGGGGCGGCTACACCTTC; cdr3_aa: CASSLTPGGGYTF
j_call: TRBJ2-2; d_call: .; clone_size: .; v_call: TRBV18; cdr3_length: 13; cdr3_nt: TGTGCCGGACTCACTTCAAACACCGGGGAGCTGTTTTTT; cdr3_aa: CAGLTSNTGELFF
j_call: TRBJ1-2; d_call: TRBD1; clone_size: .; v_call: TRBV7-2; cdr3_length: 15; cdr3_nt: TGTGCCAGCAGCCCCGCTCGACAGGGAAATTCGGGCTACACCTTC; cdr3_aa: CASSPARQGNSGYTF
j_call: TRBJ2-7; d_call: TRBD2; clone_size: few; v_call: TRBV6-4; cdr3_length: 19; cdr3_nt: TGTGCCAGCAGTGACTCGAGCGGACTAGCGGGAGGGCCTTATTACGAGCAGTACTTC; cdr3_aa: CASSDSSGLAGGPYYEQYF
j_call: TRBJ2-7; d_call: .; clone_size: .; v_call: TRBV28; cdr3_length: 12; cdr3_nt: TGTGCCAGCAGTCGACAGGTGCGCGAGCAGTACTTC; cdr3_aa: CASSRQVREQYF
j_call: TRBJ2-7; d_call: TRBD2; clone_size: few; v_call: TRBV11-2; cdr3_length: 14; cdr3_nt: TGTGCCAGCAGCTCGCGACTAGCGGGAGATAAGCAGTACTTC; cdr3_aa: CASSSRLAGDKQYF
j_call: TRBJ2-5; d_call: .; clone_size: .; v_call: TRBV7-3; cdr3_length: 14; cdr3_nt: TGTGCCAGCAGCACCGGTAGCGGACAAGAGACCCAGTACTTC; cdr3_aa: CASSTGSGQETQYF
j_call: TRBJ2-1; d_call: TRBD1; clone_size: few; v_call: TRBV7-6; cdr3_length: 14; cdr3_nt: TGTGCCAGCAGCTTGACAGGGTACGGCAATGAGCAGTTCTTC; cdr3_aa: CASSLTGYGNEQFF
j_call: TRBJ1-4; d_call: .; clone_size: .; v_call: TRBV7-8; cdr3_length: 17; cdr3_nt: TGTGCCAGCAGCTTCCCCCGGGGGGCGGCAACTAATGAAAAACTGTTTTTT; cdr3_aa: CASSFPRGAATNEKLFF
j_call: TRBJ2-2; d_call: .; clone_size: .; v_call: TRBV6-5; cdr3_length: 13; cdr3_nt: TGTGCCAGCAGCACAACTAGCTCCGGGGAGCTGTTTTTT; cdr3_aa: CASSTTSSGELFF
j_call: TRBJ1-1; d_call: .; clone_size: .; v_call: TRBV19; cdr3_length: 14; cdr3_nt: TGTGCCAGTAGTATAGCCGCGATGAACACTGAAGCTTTCTTT; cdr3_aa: CASSIAAMNTEAFF
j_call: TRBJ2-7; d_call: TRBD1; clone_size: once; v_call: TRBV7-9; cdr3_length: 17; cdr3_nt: TGTGCCAGCAGCTCTACTAACCGGGACAGGGGGTTTTACGAGCAGTACTTC; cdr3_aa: CASSSTNRDRGFYEQYF
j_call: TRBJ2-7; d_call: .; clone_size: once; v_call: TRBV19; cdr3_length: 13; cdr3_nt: TGTGCCAGTAGGGGTAGCGGACCCTACGAGCAGTACTTC; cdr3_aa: CASRGSGPYEQYF
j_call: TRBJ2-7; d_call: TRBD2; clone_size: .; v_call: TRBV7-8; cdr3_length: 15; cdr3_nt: TGTGCCAGCAGCTTCCAGACTAGCGGGAGTTCCGGGCAGTACTTC; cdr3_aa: CASSFQTSGSSGQYF
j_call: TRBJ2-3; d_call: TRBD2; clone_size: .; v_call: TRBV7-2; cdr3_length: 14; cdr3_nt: TGTGCCAGCAGCCTTCGACTAGCAACAGATACGCAGTATTTT; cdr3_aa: CASSLRLATDTQYF
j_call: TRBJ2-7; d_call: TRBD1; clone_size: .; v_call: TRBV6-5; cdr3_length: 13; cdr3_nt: TGTGCCAGCAGGCGACAGGGGGCCGGAGAGCAGTACTTC; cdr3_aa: CASRRQGAGEQYF
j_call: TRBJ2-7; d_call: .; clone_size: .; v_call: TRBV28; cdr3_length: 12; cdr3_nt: TGTGCCAGCAGCCCACAGTCCTACGAGCAGTACTTC; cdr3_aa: CASSPQSYEQYF
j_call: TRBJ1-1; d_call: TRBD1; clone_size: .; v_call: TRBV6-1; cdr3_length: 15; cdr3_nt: TGTGCCAGCGGAACTCAACAGGGGTTGAACACTGAAGCTTTCTTT; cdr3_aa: CASGTQQGLNTEAFF
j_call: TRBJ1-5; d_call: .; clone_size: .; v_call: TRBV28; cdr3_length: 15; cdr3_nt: TGTGCCAGCAGTTTGGGCTCAAAGGGCAATCAGCCCCAGCATTTT; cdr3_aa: CASSLGSKGNQPQHF
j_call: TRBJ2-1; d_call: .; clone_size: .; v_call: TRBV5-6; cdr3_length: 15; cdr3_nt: TGTGCCAGCAGCTTCTTACAGGAGCTCTACAATGAGCAGTTCTTC; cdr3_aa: CASSFLQELYNEQFF
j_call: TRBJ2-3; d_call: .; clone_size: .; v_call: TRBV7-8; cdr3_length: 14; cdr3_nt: TGTGCCAGCAGCTTAGTCCAGGGCACAGATACGCAGTATTTT; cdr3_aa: CASSLVQGTDTQYF
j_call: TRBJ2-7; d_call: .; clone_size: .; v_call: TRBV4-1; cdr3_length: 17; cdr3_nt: TGCGCCAGCAGCCAGAAGGATTGGAGCTCCATCAACTACGAGCAGTACTTC; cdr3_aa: CASSQKDWSSINYEQYF
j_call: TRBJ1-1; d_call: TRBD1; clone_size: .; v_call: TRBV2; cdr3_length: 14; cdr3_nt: TGTGCCAGCAGTCGAAGACAGGGAAACACTGAAGCTTTCTTT; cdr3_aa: CASSRRQGNTEAFF
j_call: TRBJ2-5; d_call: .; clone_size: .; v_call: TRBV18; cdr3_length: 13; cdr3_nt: TGTGCCAGCTCACCCCCGGGGCAAGAGACCCAGTACTTC; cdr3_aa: CASSPPGQETQYF
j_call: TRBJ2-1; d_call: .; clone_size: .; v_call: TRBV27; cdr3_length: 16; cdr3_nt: TGTGCCAGCAGTTTATCGGGGGGGGGCCTATACAATGAGCAGTTCTTC; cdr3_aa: CASSLSGGGLYNEQFF
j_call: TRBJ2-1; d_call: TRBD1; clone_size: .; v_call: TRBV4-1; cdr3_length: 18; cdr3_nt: TGCGCCAGCAGCCAAGAAGAGCTACAGGGGGGCTCCTACAATGAGCAGTTCTTC; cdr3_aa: CASSQEELQGGSYNEQFF
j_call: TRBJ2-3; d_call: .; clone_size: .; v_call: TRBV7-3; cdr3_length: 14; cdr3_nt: TGTGCCAGCAGCTTAGCGGGAACAACAGATACGCAGTATTTT; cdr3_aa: CASSLAGTTDTQYF
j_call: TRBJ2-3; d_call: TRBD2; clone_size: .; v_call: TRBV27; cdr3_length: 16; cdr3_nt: TGTGCCAGCAGTTTATGGGCTAGCGGGAACACAGATACGCAGTATTTT; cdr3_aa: CASSLWASGNTDTQYF
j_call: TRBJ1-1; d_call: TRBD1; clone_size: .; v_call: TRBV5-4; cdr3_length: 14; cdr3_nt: TGTGCCAGCAGCTCCATCGGGACAGGGGGTGAAGCTTTCTTT; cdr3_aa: CASSSIGTGGEAFF
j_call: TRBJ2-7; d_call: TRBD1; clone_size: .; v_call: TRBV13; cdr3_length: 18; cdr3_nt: TGTGCCAGCAGCTCATATCGGGACAGCCCCGCGTTAACCTACGAGCAGTACTTC; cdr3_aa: CASSSYRDSPALTYEQYF
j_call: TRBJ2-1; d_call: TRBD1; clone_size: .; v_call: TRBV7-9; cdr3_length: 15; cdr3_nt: TGTGCCAGCAGCGCAAGGACAGGGACCTACAATGAGCAGTTCTTC; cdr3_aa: CASSARTGTYNEQFF
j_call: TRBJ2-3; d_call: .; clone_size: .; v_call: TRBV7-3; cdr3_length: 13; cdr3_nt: TGTGCCAGCAGTTGGACAAGCACAGATACGCAGTATTTT; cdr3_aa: CASSWTSTDTQYF
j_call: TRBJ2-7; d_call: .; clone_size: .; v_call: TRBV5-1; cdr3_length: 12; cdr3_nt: TGCGCCAGCAGCTTGACCGGGGGCGAGCAGTACTTC; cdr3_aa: CASSLTGGEQYF
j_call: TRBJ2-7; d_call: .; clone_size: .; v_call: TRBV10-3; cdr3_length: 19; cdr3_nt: TGTGCCATAACTAAAGGTCCAAGTGGGAGCGGAGGGGACTCCTACGAGCAGTACTTC; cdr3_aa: CAITKGPSGSGGDSYEQYF
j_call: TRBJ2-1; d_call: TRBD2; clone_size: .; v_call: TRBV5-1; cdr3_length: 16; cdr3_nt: TGCGCCAGCAGCCCCGAATCTAGCGGGCCTTACAATGAGCAGTTCTTC; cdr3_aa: CASSPESSGPYNEQFF
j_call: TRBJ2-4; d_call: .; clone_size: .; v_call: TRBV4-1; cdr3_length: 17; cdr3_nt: TGCGCCAGCAGCCAAGCTACAGGGTATGGGGCCAAAAACATTCAGTACTTC; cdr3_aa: CASSQATGYGAKNIQYF
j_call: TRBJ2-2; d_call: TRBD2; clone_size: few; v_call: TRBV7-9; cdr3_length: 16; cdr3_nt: TGTGCCAGCAAGACTAGCGGAGAATCGGGCACCGGGGAGCTGTTTTTT; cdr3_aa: CASKTSGESGTGELFF
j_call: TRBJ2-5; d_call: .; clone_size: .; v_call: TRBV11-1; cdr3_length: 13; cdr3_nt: TGTGCCAGCAGCTTGGTAGATCAAGAGACCCAGTACTTC; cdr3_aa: CASSLVDQETQYF
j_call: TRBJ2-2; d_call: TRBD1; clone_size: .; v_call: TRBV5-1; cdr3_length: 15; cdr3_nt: TGCGCCAGCAGCTTGGGGACAGGGAGCACCGGGGAGCTGTTTTTT; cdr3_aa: CASSLGTGSTGELFF
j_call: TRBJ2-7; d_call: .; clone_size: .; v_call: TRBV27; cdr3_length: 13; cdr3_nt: TGTGCCAGCAGTTTATACCTAGAAGCCGAGCAGTACTTC; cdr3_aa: CASSLYLEAEQYF
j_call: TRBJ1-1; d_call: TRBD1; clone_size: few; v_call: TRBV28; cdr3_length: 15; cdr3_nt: TGTGCCAGCAGGGAGATCGGGACAGCGAACACTGAAGCTTTCTTT; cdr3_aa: CASREIGTANTEAFF
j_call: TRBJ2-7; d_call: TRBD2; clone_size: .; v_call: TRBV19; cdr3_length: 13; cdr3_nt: TGTGCCAGTAGCCCGGGACTATCCTACGAGCAGTACTTC; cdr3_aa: CASSPGLSYEQYF
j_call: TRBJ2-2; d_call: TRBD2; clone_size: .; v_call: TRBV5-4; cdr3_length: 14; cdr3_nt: TGTGCCAGCAGCCTTGGACTAGTAACCGGGGAGCTGTTTTTT; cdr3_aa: CASSLGLVTGELFF
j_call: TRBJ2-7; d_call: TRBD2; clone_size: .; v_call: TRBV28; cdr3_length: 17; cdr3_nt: TGTGCCAGCAGTCCCAGGACTAGCGGGAGGCATACCTACGAGCAGTACTTC; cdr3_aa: CASSPRTSGRHTYEQYF